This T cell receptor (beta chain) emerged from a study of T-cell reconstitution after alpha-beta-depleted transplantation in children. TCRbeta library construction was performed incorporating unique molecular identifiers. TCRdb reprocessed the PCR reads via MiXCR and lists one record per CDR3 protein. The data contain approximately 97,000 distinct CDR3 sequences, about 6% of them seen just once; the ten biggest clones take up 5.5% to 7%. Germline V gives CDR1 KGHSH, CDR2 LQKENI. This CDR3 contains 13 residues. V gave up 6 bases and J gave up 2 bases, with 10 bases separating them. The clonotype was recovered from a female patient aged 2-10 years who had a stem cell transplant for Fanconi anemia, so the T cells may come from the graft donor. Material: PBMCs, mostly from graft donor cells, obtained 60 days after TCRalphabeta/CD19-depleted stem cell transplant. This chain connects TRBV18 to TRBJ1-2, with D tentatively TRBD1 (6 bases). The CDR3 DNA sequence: TGTGCCAGCTCGCAAGGACAGAACTATGGCTACACCTTC. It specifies CASSQGQNYGYTF.